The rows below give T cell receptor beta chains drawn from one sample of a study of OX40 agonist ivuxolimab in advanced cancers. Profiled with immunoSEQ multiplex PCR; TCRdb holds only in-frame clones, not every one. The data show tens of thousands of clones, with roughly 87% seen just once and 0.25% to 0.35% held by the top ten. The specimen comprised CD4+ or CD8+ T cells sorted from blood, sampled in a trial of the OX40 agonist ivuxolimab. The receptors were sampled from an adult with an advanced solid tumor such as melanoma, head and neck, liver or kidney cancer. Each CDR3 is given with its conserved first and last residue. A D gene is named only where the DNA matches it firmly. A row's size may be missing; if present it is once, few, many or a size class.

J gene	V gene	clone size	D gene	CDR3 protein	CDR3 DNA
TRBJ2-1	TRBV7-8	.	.	CASSLGRDNEQFF	TGTGCCAGCAGCTTAGGCCGGGACAATGAGCAGTTCTTC
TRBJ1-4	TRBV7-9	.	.	CASSPDRLNEKLFF	TGTGCCAGCAGCCCGGACAGACTTAATGAAAAACTGTTTTTT
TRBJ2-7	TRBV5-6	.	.	CASSQYPYEQYF	TGTGCCAGCAGCCAGTATCCCTACGAGCAGTACTTC
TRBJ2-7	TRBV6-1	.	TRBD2	CATRGVFEQYF	TGTGCCACCCGGGGGGTATTCGAGCAGTACTTC
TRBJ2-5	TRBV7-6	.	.	CASSLDPLRETQYF	TGTGCCAGCAGCTTAGACCCATTGAGAGAGACCCAGTACTTC
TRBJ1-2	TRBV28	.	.	CASSYRVDYGYTF	TGTGCCAGCAGTTATAGGGTGGACTATGGCTACACCTTC
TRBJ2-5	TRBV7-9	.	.	CASSLEGEGRGQETQYF	TGTGCCAGCAGCTTAGAGGGGGAGGGACGGGGCCAAGAGACCCAGTACTTC
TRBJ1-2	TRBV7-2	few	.	CASSLDRWDYGYTF	TGTGCCAGCAGCTTAGACAGATGGGACTATGGCTACACCTTC
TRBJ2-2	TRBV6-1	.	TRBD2	CASSDSGGPTGELFF	TGTGCCAGCAGTGATAGCGGGGGACCAACCGGGGAGCTGTTTTTT
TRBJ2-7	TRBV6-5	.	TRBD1	CASRAGTGDYEQYF	TGTGCCAGCAGAGCCGGGACAGGGGATTACGAGCAGTACTTC
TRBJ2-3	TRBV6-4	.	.	CASSRGGGDTDTQYF	TGTGCCAGCAGCCGGGGAGGGGGCGACACAGATACGCAGTATTTT
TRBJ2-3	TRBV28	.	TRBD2	CASSPGTSGSTSTDTQYF	TGTGCCAGCAGCCCGGGGACTAGCGGGTCCACTAGCACAGATACGCAGTATTTT
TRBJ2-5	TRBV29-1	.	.	CSVVHKQETQYF	TGCAGCGTTGTCCACAAGCAAGAGACCCAGTACTTC
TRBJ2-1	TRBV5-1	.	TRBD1	CASSSGQPVIGEQFF	TGCGCCAGCAGCTCGGGACAGCCTGTGATAGGTGAGCAGTTCTTC
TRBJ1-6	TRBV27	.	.	CASSFRHPTNNSPLHF	TGTGCCAGCAGTTTTAGACACCCGACGAACAATTCACCCCTCCACTTT
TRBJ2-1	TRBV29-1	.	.	CSVSNGTPLQQFF	TGCAGCGTATCTAACGGGACCCCCCTGCAGCAGTTCTTC